The rows below give T cell receptor beta chains drawn from one sample of a study of OX40 agonist ivuxolimab in advanced cancers. Using immunoSEQ multiplex PCR, the repertoire was profiled, and TCRdb retains in-frame clones only, with some absent. Of about 52,000 clones in the sample, around 94% are singletons; the top ten hold roughly an eighth. The source was CD4+ or CD8+ T cells sorted from blood, collected in a trial of the OX40 agonist ivuxolimab. The receptors shown here come from an adult with an advanced solid tumor such as melanoma, head and neck, liver or kidney cancer. Both conserved end residues are part of each CDR3. The order of the fields is D gene, CDR3 length, J gene, clone size, V gene, CDR3 DNA, CDR3 protein. D genes are given only for firm matches. Rows give clone size only sometimes, using once, few, many, or a class for an expanded clone.

D: TRBD2
length: 17
J: TRBJ2-2
size: -
V: TRBV7-8
DNA: TGTGCCAGCAGCTTAGTGTCGCTAGCGGGAGCAGCCGGGGAGCTGTTTTTT
CDR3: CASSLVSLAGAAGELFF

D: -
length: 12
J: TRBJ2-3
size: -
V: TRBV7-9
DNA: TGTGCCAGCTCCGACGGCACAGATACGCAGTATTTT
CDR3: CASSDGTDTQYF

D: -
length: 11
J: TRBJ1-2
size: -
V: TRBV29-1
DNA: TGCAGCGTTGACGAGGCAGGGGGCTACACCTTC
CDR3: CSVDEAGGYTF

D: -
length: 15
J: TRBJ2-5
size: -
V: TRBV25-1
DNA: TGTGCCAGCAGTACCCGGACAGACATTCAAGAGACCCAGTACTTC
CDR3: CASSTRTDIQETQYF

D: -
length: 14
J: TRBJ2-7
size: -
V: TRBV27
DNA: TGTGCCAGCAGTTTAGGGTTGGGGTTCGAAGAGCAGTACTTC
CDR3: CASSLGLGFEEQYF

D: TRBD1
length: 16
J: TRBJ2-7
size: once
V: TRBV28
DNA: TGTGCCAGCAGTCCACGGTTCGGGACAGGGTCCTACGAGCAGTACTTC
CDR3: CASSPRFGTGSYEQYF

D: -
length: 16
J: TRBJ2-5
size: -
V: TRBV11-2
DNA: TGTGCCAGCAGCTTAGAGGGATCCGGGCCGTGGGAGACCCAGTACTTC
CDR3: CASSLEGSGPWETQYF

D: -
length: 14
J: TRBJ1-1
size: -
V: TRBV15
DNA: TGTGCCACCAGCAGTCCGCCGGAGAACACTGAAGCTTTCTTT
CDR3: CATSSPPENTEAFF

D: -
length: 13
J: TRBJ1-2
size: -
V: TRBV7-9
DNA: TGTGCCAGCAGCTTAATACAGGGCGATGGCTACACCTTC
CDR3: CASSLIQGDGYTF

D: -
length: 14
J: TRBJ2-5
size: -
V: TRBV5-1
DNA: TGCGCCAGCAGCTTGGCTGTCGCCCAAGAGACCCAGTACTTC
CDR3: CASSLAVAQETQYF

D: TRBD1
length: 15
J: TRBJ1-2
size: -
V: TRBV7-9
DNA: TGTGCCAGCAGCTTAGCCGGGACAGCTAACTATGGCTACACCTTC
CDR3: CASSLAGTANYGYTF

D: -
length: 15
J: TRBJ2-1
size: -
V: TRBV30
DNA: TGTGCCTGGAGTTGGACCTCCAGCTCCTACAATGAGCAGTTCTTC
CDR3: CAWSWTSSSYNEQFF

D: -
length: 12
J: TRBJ2-2
size: -
V: TRBV7-2
DNA: TGTGCCAGCAGCGCAAACACCGGGGAGCTGTTTTTT
CDR3: CASSANTGELFF

D: TRBD1
length: 14
J: TRBJ2-7
size: -
V: TRBV30
DNA: TGTGCCTGGAATCCGGGACAGGGAGTGGGAGAGCAGTACTTC
CDR3: CAWNPGQGVGEQYF

D: -
length: 13
J: TRBJ2-7
size: -
V: TRBV25-1
DNA: TGTGCCAGCAGTGAATCTGGGAGCCACGAGCAGTACTTC
CDR3: CASSESGSHEQYF

D: -
length: 18
J: TRBJ1-2
size: -
V: TRBV9
DNA: TGTGCCAGCAGCGTAGCGTATGGCGATATCCAGTCTAACTATGGCTACACCTTC
CDR3: CASSVAYGDIQSNYGYTF

D: TRBD2
length: 14
J: TRBJ2-7
size: -
V: TRBV27
DNA: TGTGCCAGCAGCCCGGGGGGAGGGACCTACGAGCAGTACTTC
CDR3: CASSPGGGTYEQYF

D: -
length: 14
J: TRBJ2-7
size: -
V: TRBV4-1
DNA: TGCGCCAGCAGCCAAGGGGATAAAATGGGCGAGCAGTACTTC
CDR3: CASSQGDKMGEQYF

D: -
length: 11
J: TRBJ2-1
size: -
V: TRBV29-1
DNA: TGCAGCGCCGGGTCGGGTCATGAGCAGTTCTTC
CDR3: CSAGSGHEQFF

D: TRBD1
length: 15
J: TRBJ2-5
size: -
V: TRBV11-3
DNA: TGTGCCAGCAGCCCGGGACAGGGGGAAAAAGAGACCCAGTACTTC
CDR3: CASSPGQGEKETQYF

D: -
length: 14
J: TRBJ1-4
size: -
V: TRBV6-6
DNA: TGTGCCAGCAAACCCCAGGGGCCGGATGAAAAACTGTTTTTT
CDR3: CASKPQGPDEKLFF

D: TRBD1
length: 15
J: TRBJ1-4
size: -
V: TRBV9
DNA: TGTGCCAGCAGCGTGGATGGGACAGGGAGTGAAAAACTGTTTTTT
CDR3: CASSVDGTGSEKLFF

D: -
length: 16
J: TRBJ1-3
size: -
V: TRBV7-9
DNA: TGTGCCAGCAGCTTAGCGAGTGGGGGCGCGGGAAACACCATATATTTT
CDR3: CASSLASGGAGNTIYF

D: -
length: 17
J: TRBJ2-3
size: medium-sized
V: TRBV15
DNA: TGTGCCACCAGCACTCCCCTAGCCGGGAGAGGGGCAGATACGCAGTATTTT
CDR3: CATSTPLAGRGADTQYF

D: TRBD1
length: 17
J: TRBJ2-2
size: -
V: TRBV11-2
DNA: TGTGCCAGCAGCTTAGACTTAGGGACAGCGAACACCGGGGAGCTGTTTTTT
CDR3: CASSLDLGTANTGELFF

D: -
length: 14
J: TRBJ2-1
size: -
V: TRBV7-3
DNA: TGTGCCAGCAGCTTAGCCAGCTCCTACAATGAGCAGTTCTTC
CDR3: CASSLASSYNEQFF

D: TRBD1
length: 15
J: TRBJ2-1
size: -
V: TRBV7-9
DNA: TGTGCCAGCAGCTTAGTTAGGGGGCGTATCGATGAGCAGTTCTTC
CDR3: CASSLVRGRIDEQFF

D: -
length: 12
J: TRBJ2-1
size: -
V: TRBV5-4
DNA: TGTGCCAGCAGCTTGGAGGACAATGAGCAGTTCTTC
CDR3: CASSLEDNEQFF

D: -
length: 13
J: TRBJ1-1
size: -
V: TRBV11-2
DNA: TGTGCCAGCAGCTCAGGGTTAGACACTGAAGCTTTCTTT
CDR3: CASSSGLDTEAFF

D: -
length: 12
J: TRBJ2-1
size: -
V: TRBV27
DNA: TGTGCCAGCAGTAATCAAAAGAACGAGCAGTTCTTC
CDR3: CASSNQKNEQFF

D: -
length: 14
J: TRBJ2-1
size: -
V: TRBV28
DNA: TGTGCCAGCAGTCCCCAAGGGCTTTACAATGAGCAGTTCTTC
CDR3: CASSPQGLYNEQFF

D: TRBD2
length: 15
J: TRBJ2-1
size: -
V: TRBV6-5
DNA: TGTGCCAGCAGTTACTCTAGCGGGAGGGCACGGGAGCAGTTCTTC
CDR3: CASSYSSGRAREQFF

D: -
length: 16
J: TRBJ2-7
size: -
V: TRBV14
DNA: TGTGCCAGCAGCCAAGGGATTCTCTCCTCAGGGGAAGAGCAGTACTTC
CDR3: CASSQGILSSGEEQYF

D: TRBD1
length: 16
J: TRBJ2-7
size: -
V: TRBV10-3
DNA: TGTGCCATCAGTGACTTACGACAGGGGTTGTTCAACGAGCAGTACTTC
CDR3: CAISDLRQGLFNEQYF

D: TRBD1
length: 13
J: TRBJ2-3
size: -
V: TRBV10-2
DNA: TGCGCCAGCCGACAGGGGCGCACAGATACGCAGTATTTT
CDR3: CASRQGRTDTQYF

D: TRBD1
length: 15
J: TRBJ2-1
size: -
V: TRBV7-2
DNA: TGTGCCAGCAGCGGATGGGACAGGGTCCACAATGAGCAGTTCTTC
CDR3: CASSGWDRVHNEQFF

D: TRBD2
length: 14
J: TRBJ2-1
size: -
V: TRBV29-1
DNA: TGCAGCGTGAGGACTAGCGGGACCTACAATGAGCAGTTCTTC
CDR3: CSVRTSGTYNEQFF

D: TRBD2
length: 13
J: TRBJ2-3
size: once
V: TRBV5-4
DNA: TGTGCCAGTCCGGCGGGGGGAGCAGATACGCAGTATTTT
CDR3: CASPAGGADTQYF

D: -
length: 14
J: TRBJ2-1
size: -
V: TRBV4-3
DNA: TGCGCCAGCAGCCAAGATAGGACTAACAATGAGCAGTTCTTC
CDR3: CASSQDRTNNEQFF

D: TRBD1
length: 14
J: TRBJ1-1
size: -
V: TRBV5-1
DNA: TGCGCCAGCAGCTTGCGTCAGGGGGTAACTGAAGCTTTCTTT
CDR3: CASSLRQGVTEAFF

D: -
length: 11
J: TRBJ2-7
size: -
V: TRBV20-1
DNA: TGCAGTGCTAAGCCCTCCTACGAGCAGTACTTC
CDR3: CSAKPSYEQYF

D: -
length: 12
J: TRBJ2-5
size: few
V: TRBV25-1
DNA: TGTGCCAGCAGTGAAATCGGGTATGGGGTTGACTTC
CDR3: CASSEIGYGVDF

D: -
length: 14
J: TRBJ1-1
size: -
V: TRBV28
DNA: TGTGCCAGCAGGCTGACCCGGGGGAACACTGAAGCTTTCTTT
CDR3: CASRLTRGNTEAFF

D: -
length: 15
J: TRBJ2-7
size: -
V: TRBV28
DNA: TGTGCCAGCAGTTTAATATCCGGAGACTCCTACGAGCAGTACTTC
CDR3: CASSLISGDSYEQYF

D: TRBD2
length: 15
J: TRBJ2-1
size: -
V: TRBV14
DNA: TGTGCCAGCAGCCAACCGGGGAGCGGGAGCCATGAGCAGTTCTTC
CDR3: CASSQPGSGSHEQFF

D: -
length: 16
J: TRBJ2-5
size: -
V: TRBV7-9
DNA: TGTGCCAGCAGCTTAGCGGCAGGGTGGGACCAAGAGACCCAGTACTTC
CDR3: CASSLAAGWDQETQYF

D: -
length: 15
J: TRBJ2-5
size: -
V: TRBV2
DNA: TGTGCCAGCAGCTCAGGGGAAATGGGGCAAGAGACCCAGTACTTC
CDR3: CASSSGEMGQETQYF

D: -
length: 17
J: TRBJ2-3
size: -
V: TRBV11-2
DNA: TGTGCCAGCAGCTTAGGGGCCAGCGTGGGTTACACAGATACGCAGTATTTT
CDR3: CASSLGASVGYTDTQYF

D: -
length: 15
J: TRBJ2-7
size: -
V: TRBV9
DNA: TGTGCCAGCAGCGTAGGTGGAGGGGAAACCTACGAGCAGTACTTC
CDR3: CASSVGGGETYEQYF

D: -
length: 9
J: TRBJ1-6
size: -
V: TRBV30
DNA: TGTGCCGCAGATGCACCCCTCCACTTT
CDR3: CAADAPLHF

D: -
length: 16
J: TRBJ2-7
size: -
V: TRBV7-9
DNA: TGTGCCAGCAGCTCCGGCGGGACCCTAACAAACTACGAGCAGTACTTC
CDR3: CASSSGGTLTNYEQYF

D: -
length: 17
J: TRBJ1-5
size: -
V: TRBV7-6
DNA: TGTGCCAGCAGCTTAGGCCCCGCAGGGTGGAACAATCAGCCCCAGCATTTT
CDR3: CASSLGPAGWNNQPQHF

D: -
length: 14
J: TRBJ2-7
size: -
V: TRBV6-5
DNA: TGTGCCAGCAGTTATTCTGCAGGGTCCTACGAGCAGTACTTC
CDR3: CASSYSAGSYEQYF

D: -
length: 13
J: TRBJ2-1
size: -
V: TRBV5-1
DNA: TGCGCCAGCAGCTTGCCGGGGAGGAATGAGCAGTTCTTC
CDR3: CASSLPGRNEQFF